Listed here are 16 T cell receptor beta chains from one sample, sequenced in a study of naive and memory T cell subsets. Study results and caveats: Naive repertoires, especially CD8, held a few larger clonotypes, possibly memory cells re-expressing CD45RA.

These TCRs are of unknown antigen specificity. Both TRBC1 and TRBC2 were covered by a beta constant-region primer of two equimolar oligonucleotides. Four rounds of PCR amplified the ligated cDNA using nested alpha and beta constant-region primers plus SP2. TCRdb reprocessed the UMI-ligation and nested PCR reads via MiXCR and lists one record per CDR3 protein. Found here are 140,000 to 150,000 distinct CDR3 sequences, about 20% of them singletons; the top ten hold 0.085% to 0.11%. Sequencing input: naive CD4+ T cells from blood. The receptors stem from a human donor in good health.

The V and J genes are TRBV18 and TRBJ2-1; 10 bases are shared with TRBD2. The CDR3 sequence is 16 residues long. V shed 2 bases, J shed 7 bases, and the junction held 8 bases outside the gene matches. Germline V gene lookup returns CDR1 KGHSH and CDR2 LQKENI. CDR3 in DNA: TGTGCCAGCTCACCATCTGCTAGCGGGAGAGGAAATGAGCAGTTCTTC. Amino acid sequence: CASSPSASGRGNEQFF.

This clonotype was counted a few times. The chain joins TRBV6-5 to TRBJ2-2, with D perhaps matching TRBD2 (6 bases). Trimming took 7 bases from V and 6 from J, leaving 15 bases between them. The V gene's germline CDR1 is MNHEY and CDR2 SVGAGI. The CDR3 has 14 amino acids. The CDR3 nucleotides are TGTGCCAGCACAACCCTACGGGGGTCCGGGGAGCTGTTTTTT. This sequence encodes CASTTLRGSGELFF.

The CDR3 bases are TGTGCCAGCAGTTCCCAGGGATCGAGTCAGCCCCAGCATTTT. This translates into CASSSQGSSQPQHF. This chain uses TRBV27 with TRBJ1-5, with a tentative D call TRBD1 (5 bases). Germline V lookup: CDR1 MNHEY, CDR2 SMNVEV (reference sequence). The CDR3 spans 14 residues. The germline V and J ends were trimmed by 4 bases and 6 bases, with 13 bases remaining between them.

The rearrangement joins TRBV7-9 to TRBJ2-1; possibly TRBD1 for D (6 bases). In germline, CDR1 is SEHNR, CDR2 FQNEAQ (reference sequence). The V and J ends lost 5 bases and 5 bases respectively, with 13 bases between them. CDR3 length equals 14 residues. The CDR3 sequence: CASSASGVNNEQFF. The CDR3 region has the DNA TGTGCCAGCAGCGCATCAGGGGTGAACAATGAGCAGTTCTTC.

This clonotype was observed a few times. The chain is built from TRBV28 and TRBJ2-7, with D maybe TRBD1 (5 bases). Trimming pared 5 bases from V and 6 bases from J, leaving 8 bases between. The CDR3 has 11 amino acids. Germline CDR1 reads MDHEN; CDR2 reads SYDVKM. CDR3 residues: CASSGAAEQYF. The CDR3 DNA sequence: TGTGCCAGCAGTGGGGCGGCCGAGCAGTACTTC.

This chain joins TRBV7-8 and TRBJ1-1; D is possibly TRBD1 (5 bases). The CDR3 sequence is 19 residues long. The V end was cut by 4 bases, the J end by 4 bases, with 28 bases between. Germline V gene sequence: CDR1 SGHVS, CDR2 FQNEAQ. CDR3 nucleotides: TGTGCCAGCAGCTGGGCACCAATCGCGCAGGGTATCGAGAGCACTGAAGCTTTCTTT. Its protein product is CASSWAPIAQGIESTEAFF.

This chain uses TRBV12-3 or TRBV12-4 with TRBJ2-1; D might be TRBD2 (6 bases). V was clipped by 5 bases and J by 10 bases, with 9 bases between them. CDR3 length: 11 amino acids. In DNA form, the CDR3 reads TGTGCCAGCAGTCAAGGGAGGGAGCAGTTCTTC. Encoded protein: CASSQGREQFF.

This clonotype was seen only a few times. The chain carries TRBV20-1 and TRBJ2-7, with 7 bases aligning to TRBD2. With 1 base clipped from V and 3 bases from J, the junction kept 9 bases outside the gene matches. This CDR3 is 15 amino acids long. The germline V gene encodes CDR1 DFQATT and CDR2 SNEGSKA (reference sequence). CDR3 amino acids: CSARGPLAEDYEQYF. In DNA, the CDR3 is TGCAGTGCTAGAGGCCCGCTAGCGGAGGACTACGAGCAGTACTTC.

This chain joins TRBV27 and TRBJ1-2; D uncertain. CDR3 length: 16 amino acids. CDR1 is MNHEY, CDR2 SMNVEV, per germline (reference sequence). V was shortened by 2 bases and J by 2 bases, with 15 bases between the two germline ends. CDR3 sequence reads: CASSLDPRPGNYGYTF. For the CDR3, the DNA is TGTGCCAGCAGTTTAGACCCCCGCCCGGGAAACTATGGCTACACCTTC.

This clonotype was counted between two and nine times. CDR3 sequence: CASNGGLGQNTEAFF. The CDR3 region has the DNA TGTGCCAGCAACGGAGGATTGGGGCAGAACACTGAAGCTTTCTTT. The gene calls are TRBV6-1 and TRBJ1-1; D might be TRBD1 (5 bases). Trimming stripped 7 bases from V and 1 base from J, with 16 bases between. The CDR3 is made up of 15 amino acids. Germline V gene sequence: CDR1 MNHNS, CDR2 SASEGT.

The chain combines TRBV12-3 or TRBV12-4 with TRBJ2-1; 10 nucleotides match TRBD2. The ends lost 5 bases at V and 0 bases at J; junction bases unmatched: 10. CDR3 length: 18 amino acids. CDR3 in DNA: TGTGCCAGCAGTCCGCTATATACTAGCGGGATCTCCTACAATGAGCAGTTCTTC. Its protein product is CASSPLYTSGISYNEQFF.

The table lists this clonotype with many counts. This rearrangement joins TRBV4-2 to TRBJ1-2; weak D call: TRBD1 (6 bases). The length of the CDR3 is 18 residues. CDR1 LGHNA and CDR2 YNFKEQ come from the germline V gene. The V gene lost 3 bases and the J gene lost 0 bases, with 20 bases spanning the gap. The DNA for the CDR3 is TGTGCCAGCAGCCACAGGGGCGCCCTTCTCAGTCCTAACTATGGCTACACCTTC. As protein: CASSHRGALLSPNYGYTF.

The J gene is TRBJ1-6, the V gene TRBV4-3; TRBD1 is a possible D gene (5 bases). CDR1 is LGHNA, CDR2 YSLEER, per germline. This CDR3 has 14 amino acids. V dropped 6 bases and J dropped 9 bases, with 15 bases sitting between them. CDR3 nucleotides: TGCGCCAGCAGTCTACAGGAACGGGGTTCACCCCTCCACTTT. This codes for CASSLQERGSPLHF.

This clonotype was recorded a few times. V is TRBV10-3 and J is TRBJ1-5; D perhaps matches TRBD1 (5 bases). The V and J ends lost 0 bases and 1 base respectively, with 7 bases between them. There are 15 residues in the CDR3. Germline V gene lookup returns CDR1 ENHRY and CDR2 SYGVKD. CDR3 DNA sequence: TGTGCCATCAGTGAGTCACAGGAGAGCAATCAGCCCCAGCATTTT. Its protein product is CAISESQESNQPQHF.

The J gene is TRBJ2-7, the V gene TRBV6-5, with 7 nucleotides matching TRBD1. Germline assignment: CDR1 MNHEY and CDR2 SVGAGI. This CDR3 region has 14 residues. Trimming cost V 1 base and J 3 bases; bases outside gene matches: 3. CDR3: CASSYLGQYYEQYF. The CDR3, as DNA: TGTGCCAGCAGTTACTTGGGACAGTACTACGAGCAGTACTTC.

The J gene is TRBJ1-5, the V gene TRBV20-1, with D possibly being TRBD1 (5 bases). The V gene's germline CDR1 is DFQATT and CDR2 SNEGSKA (reference sequence). Deletions cut 2 bases from V and 10 bases from J, with 21 bases between. The length of the CDR3 is 15 residues. The CDR3 coding sequence is TGCAGTGCTAGAACAGGTTCCACTTCGGGTCGTCCCCAGCATTTT. Residues: CSARTGSTSGRPQHF.